One and the same sample provided the 21 T cell receptor beta chains below, sequenced in a study of cytomegalovirus exposure and HLA in healthy donors. 13 Jbeta primers and 60 Vbeta primers were used for the PCR. The assay was immunoSEQ multiplex PCR, and TCRdb's table has in-frame clones only and misses some. The top ten clones hold about 12% of a sample with roughly 80,000 clones, over 60% of them seen once. The sequenced sample consisted of PBMCs. The receptors originated from a male donor in good health and CMV-seropositive.

CDR3 loop: CASSLVGQGSGNTIYF. The CDR3 DNA reads as TGTGCCAGCAGCTTAGTGGGACAGGGCTCTGGAAACACCATATATTTT. The genes are TRBV7-2 and TRBJ1-3, with 9 bases lining up with TRBD1. Trimming took 1 base from V and 0 from J; bases not matched to a gene: 1. From germline, CDR1 is SGHTA and CDR2 FQGNSA. The CDR3 loop spans 16 amino acids.

A few counts support this clone. The rearrangement joins TRBV11-2 to TRBJ1-2; possibly TRBD1 for D (6 bases). The CDR3 extends over 14 amino acids. The germline V gene has CDR1 SGHAT and CDR2 FQNNGV. V was shortened by 5 bases and J by 7 bases, with 17 bases between the two germline ends. The CDR3 here is CASSLETGLIGYTF. The CDR3 nucleotides read TGTGCCAGCAGCCTCGAAACAGGGCTTATTGGCTACACCTTC. The whole variable domain, filled in from reference TRBV11-2 and TRBJ1-2, reads EAGVAQSPRYKIIEKRQSVAFWCNPISGHATLYWYQQILGQGPKLLIQFQNNGVVDDSQLPKDRFSAERLKGVDSTLKIQPAKLEDSAVYLCASSLETGLIGYTFGSGTRLTVV.

This chain connects TRBV4-2 to TRBJ1-6; 7 positions match TRBD1. The V gene's germline CDR1 is LGHNA and CDR2 YNFKEQ. The ends lost 1 base at V and 0 bases at J; junction bases unmatched: 15. The CDR3 has 21 amino acids. This CDR3 reads CASSQVPPGQALSSYNSPLHF. The CDR3 DNA sequence: TGTGCCAGCAGCCAAGTCCCACCTGGACAGGCTCTGAGCTCCTATAATTCACCCCTCCACTTT.

The chain recombines TRBV10-3 with TRBJ2-1, with a possible D match to TRBD2 (5 bases). Germline-derived CDR1 and CDR2 are ENHRY and SYGVKD. There are 14 residues in the CDR3. V lost 6 bases and J lost 5, with 14 bases in between. This CDR3 reads CAIREEDIDNEQFF. CDR3 in DNA: TGTGCCATCAGGGAGGAAGACATCGACAATGAGCAGTTCTTC.

As DNA, the CDR3 is TGTGCCAGCAGTGCACTAGCGGGAGTCTCCTACGAGCAGTACTTC. It encodes CASSALAGVSYEQYF. The gene calls are TRBV2 and TRBJ2-7, with TRBD2 identical over 11 bases. Trimming took 4 bases from V and 0 from J; bases not matched to a gene: 2. From germline, CDR1 is SNHLY and CDR2 FYNNEI. The CDR3 has 15 amino acids. The full variable domain, its missing parts supplied by reference TRBV2 and TRBJ2-7, is EPEVTQTPSHQVTQMGQEVILRCVPISNHLYFYWYRQILGQKVEFLVSFYNNEISEKSEIFDDQFSVERPDGSNFTLKIRSTKLEDSAMYFCASSALAGVSYEQYFGPGTRLTVT.

The rearrangement links TRBV7-2 to TRBJ2-7; weak D call: TRBD1 (5 bases). The ends were cut back, 1 base at V and 2 bases at J, with 18 bases in the middle. CDR3 length: 17 amino acids. Looked up from germline, CDR1 is SGHTA and CDR2 is FQGNSA. The CDR3 sequence is CASSLGGVGLITYEQYF. CDR3 sequence (DNA): TGTGCCAGCAGCTTAGGGGGCGTAGGCCTAATAACCTACGAGCAGTACTTC.

This clone was detected a few times. V is TRBV29-1 and J is TRBJ2-3, with 8 bases aligning to TRBD2. V lost 7 bases, J lost 8 bases, and 11 bases stayed unmatched. Germline V gene data show CDR1 as SQVTM and CDR2 as ANQGSEA. The CDR3 runs to 13 residues. The CDR3 nucleotides read TGCAGCGCCGCGTTGGCCCGGGAGGGTACGCAGTATTTT. It encodes CSAALAREGTQYF.

The rearrangement links TRBV19 to TRBJ2-7; 10 nucleotides line up with TRBD1. V gave up 0 bases and J gave up 5 bases; unmatched junction bases: 7. The CDR3 sequence is 16 residues long. CDR1 and CDR2 (germline): LNHDA, SQIVND (reference sequence). This CDR3 is CASSIDDGTGADEQYF. The CDR3 bases are TGTGCCAGTAGTATAGATGACGGGACAGGGGCAGACGAGCAGTACTTC.

V gene TRBV11-2 combines with J gene TRBJ2-6; maybe TRBD1 (5 bases). Germline assignment: CDR1 SGHAT and CDR2 FQNNGV. This CDR3 spans 14 amino acids. Trimming took off 8 bases at V and 4 bases at J, with 12 bases between the two ends. The CDR3, as DNA: TGTGCCAGCGTCAGGGTTCCCGGGGCCAACGTCCTGACTTTC. Translated, it gives CASVRVPGANVLTF.

This chain links TRBV6-1 with TRBJ2-5, with D tentatively TRBD1 (7 bases). V was pared by 6 bases and J by 2 bases, with 16 bases between. The CDR3 consists of 15 residues. Germline V gene sequence: CDR1 MNHNS, CDR2 SASEGT. CDR3 in DNA: TGTGCCAGCAGAGCGGAGGGGGCTGCACAAGAGACCCAGTACTTC. This translates into CASRAEGAAQETQYF.

This CDR3 reads CASSHSAGGDTQYF. The CDR3 DNA follows: TGCGCCAGCAGCCATTCCGCTGGCGGAGATACGCAGTATTTT. J is TRBJ2-3 and V is TRBV4-1, with D unclear. V lost 3 bases to trimming and J lost 5 bases, with 12 bases between them. The CDR3 length is 14 residues. Germline CDR1 MGHRA, CDR2 YSYEKL.

This clone showed up just a few times. The J gene is TRBJ1-5, the V gene TRBV19; D is uncertain. V lost 5 bases and J lost 0, with 11 bases in between. There are 15 residues in the CDR3. Germline CDR1 is LNHDA and CDR2 is SQIVND (reference sequence). DNA of the CDR3: TGTGCCAGTAGTTACGGGAGTGGTAGCAATCAGCCCCAGCATTTT. The encoded protein is CASSYGSGSNQPQHF. The entire variable domain, with the rest obtained from reference TRBV19 and TRBJ1-5, is as follows: DGGITQSPKYLFRKEGQNVTLSCEQNLNHDAMYWYRQDPGQGLRLIYYSQIVNDFQKGDIAEGYSVSREKKESFPLTVTSAQKNPTAFYLCASSYGSGSNQPQHFGDGTRLSIL.

This chain uses TRBV6-5 with TRBJ2-2, with D unclear. The germline V gene has CDR1 MNHEY and CDR2 SVGAGI. CDR3 length equals 16 residues. Trimming took 4 bases from V and 0 from J, leaving 12 bases between them. The CDR3 bases are TGTGCCAGCAGTTTTGGGCAGTTCTCGAACACCGGGGAGCTGTTTTTT. Protein product: CASSFGQFSNTGELFF.

V is TRBV5-1 and J is TRBJ2-1, with 11 bases that match TRBD2. Germline lookup yields CDR1 SGHRS and CDR2 YFSETQ. V shed 4 bases, J shed 4 bases, and the junction held 1 base outside the gene matches. This CDR3 has 14 residues. In DNA form, the CDR3 reads TGCGCCAGCAGCGCTAGCGGGGGGTACAATGAGCAGTTCTTC. It encodes CASSASGGYNEQFF.

V and J are TRBV18 and TRBJ2-7; possible D gene TRBD2, 6 bases. Germline CDR1 KGHSH, CDR2 LQKENI. CDR3 length: 14 amino acids. The V end was cut by 1 base, the J end by 7 bases, with 14 bases between. CDR3 in DNA: TGTGCCAGCTCACCACTAGCGGATGGGAGGGAGCAGTACTTC. Protein: CASSPLADGREQYF.

The chain is built from TRBV9 and TRBJ2-7, with 9 bases matching TRBD2. This CDR3 region has 15 residues. The germline V gene encodes CDR1 SGDLS and CDR2 YYNGEE. V trimming: 3 bases; J trimming: 3 bases; junction bases outside the gene matches: 7. The CDR3 DNA follows: TGTGCCAGCAGCGGAGGTTCTAGCGGGATCTACGAGCAGTACTTC. Amino acids: CASSGGSSGIYEQYF.

J is TRBJ1-2 and V is TRBV28; 10 positions agree with TRBD1. Per the germline V gene, CDR1 is MDHEN and CDR2 is SYDVKM. This CDR3 contains 15 residues. V dropped 3 bases and J dropped 4; count of bases not matched to a gene: 5. In DNA form, the CDR3 reads TGTGCCAGCAGTTTGGGGACAGGGGTCATCTATGGCTACACCTTC. Its translation is CASSLGTGVIYGYTF.

This chain links TRBV14 with TRBJ2-5, with a weak D call TRBD1 (6 bases). The assigned J gene may be wrong: the sequence end matches TRBJ2-7 better. The germline gives CDR1 SGHDN, CDR2 FVKESK. CDR3 length equals 15 residues. CDR3 in amino acids: CASSPIQGRGYEQYF. For the CDR3, the DNA is TGTGCCAGCAGCCCCATTCAGGGGAGAGGCTACGAGCAGTACTTC.

This chain connects TRBV6-4 to TRBJ2-1; TRBD2 agrees at 8 bases. This CDR3 contains 13 residues. V lost 6 bases to trimming and J lost 9 bases; unmatched junction nucleotides: 7. CDR1 and CDR2 from the germline V gene are MRHNA and SNTAGT. Here the CDR3 DNA reads TGTGCCAGCAGCCGTAGCGGGGTTGGTGAGCAGTTCTTC. It specifies CASSRSGVGEQFF.

The chain combines TRBV28 with TRBJ1-6; D perhaps matches TRBD1 (5 bases). Per germline, CDR1 MDHEN and CDR2 SYDVKM. This CDR3 is 11 amino acids long. The V gene lost 11 bases and the J gene lost 8 bases, with 10 bases spanning the gap. In nucleotides, the CDR3 is TGTGCCGGGGGGGGTCATTCACCCCTCCACTTT. Its protein product is CAGGGHSPLHF.

The chain employs TRBV27 and TRBJ1-6; tentatively, D is TRBD1 (5 bases). Trimming took 2 bases from V and 13 from J, leaving 18 bases between them. The CDR3 is made up of 15 amino acids. Germline V gene sequence: CDR1 MNHEY, CDR2 SMNVEV (reference sequence). The CDR3 region has the DNA TGTGCCAGCAGTTTAGGCCGGGCAGGGTGGGATCCCCTCCACTTT. It translates to CASSLGRAGWDPLHF.